The 23 T cell receptor beta chains listed next were all sequenced from one sample in a study of blood T cell repertoires in COVID-19. The assay was immunoSEQ multiplex PCR, and TCRdb's table has in-frame clones only and misses some. The table records over 150,000 clones, roughly four fifths of them present only once. Sequencing used peripheral blood. The receptors stem from a woman aged 70-85 years with COVID-19, enrolled during active disease.

The V call is TRBV5-1, the J call TRBJ1-1; D not resolved. Germline CDR1 reads SGHRS; CDR2 reads YFSETQ. The CDR3 is made up of 13 amino acids. Trimming shortened V by 0 bases and J by 3 bases, and 6 bases separated the two germline ends. For the CDR3, the DNA is TGCGCCAGCAGCTTGGGTCTAGACACTGAAGCTTTCTTT. Amino acids: CASSLGLDTEAFF.

The chain has TRBV4-3 and TRBJ1-2, with 7 bases that match TRBD1. Per the germline V gene, CDR1 is LGHNA and CDR2 is YSLEER. CDR3 length equals 16 residues. The ends lost 0 bases at V and 1 base at J; junction bases unmatched: 5. The CDR3 is CASSQDDRAVNYGYTF. The CDR3 DNA reads TGCGCCAGCAGCCAAGACGACAGGGCCGTTAACTATGGCTACACCTTC.

This chain connects TRBV5-4 to TRBJ1-1, with 7 nucleotides matching TRBD1. There are 15 residues in the CDR3. The ends lost 4 bases at V and 1 base at J; junction bases unmatched: 7. Germline loops: CDR1 SGHNT, CDR2 YYREEE (reference sequence). CDR3 amino acids: CASSPDRRQNTEAFF. The CDR3 DNA sequence: TGTGCCAGCAGCCCGGACAGGAGGCAGAACACTGAAGCTTTCTTT.

This chain joins TRBV27 and TRBJ2-6; possibly TRBD2 for D (5 bases). V was pared by 6 bases and J by 2 bases, with 5 bases between. The germline V gene encodes CDR1 MNHEY and CDR2 SMNVEV (reference sequence). The CDR3 sequence is 13 residues long. The CDR3 DNA reads TGTGCCAGCAGCGGGGCTGGGGCCAACGTCCTGACTTTC. Amino acids: CASSGAGANVLTF.

This rearrangement joins TRBV9 to TRBJ2-3; D is unclear. Trimming removed 4 bases from V and 0 bases from J, with 18 bases in between. Germline V gene data show CDR1 as SGDLS and CDR2 as YYNGEE. The CDR3 length is 17 residues. The CDR3 here is CASSPRGVGSSTDTQYF. CDR3 coding DNA: TGTGCCAGCAGCCCGAGAGGAGTCGGGTCTAGCACAGATACGCAGTATTTT.

The chain carries TRBV7-2 and TRBJ2-5; D may be TRBD2 (6 bases). Trimming shortened V by 4 bases and J by 3 bases, and 21 bases separated the two germline ends. The CDR3 is 17 amino acids. CDR1 is SGHTA, CDR2 FQGNSA, per germline. The CDR3 loop reads CASSSTGGASGKETQYF. The DNA of the CDR3 is TGTGCCAGCAGCTCAACCGGGGGTGCCTCCGGAAAAGAGACCCAGTACTTC.

The V and J genes are TRBV10-3 and TRBJ1-2; D is unresolved. V gave up 0 bases and J gave up 0 bases, with 5 bases separating them. The CDR3 has 14 amino acids. Per germline, CDR1 ENHRY and CDR2 SYGVKD. This chain's CDR3 is CAISESVPNYGYTF. The DNA of the CDR3 is TGTGCCATCAGTGAGTCCGTCCCTAACTATGGCTACACCTTC.

This chain joins TRBV19 and TRBJ1-1, with 7 bases that match TRBD1. Germline-derived CDR1 and CDR2 are LNHDA and SQIVND (reference sequence). With 6 bases clipped from V and 2 bases from J, the junction kept 9 bases outside the gene matches. The CDR3 consists of 15 residues. The CDR3 DNA reads TGTGCCAGTAGGAATGACAGGGCCGGAAACACTGAAGCTTTCTTT. Encoded protein: CASRNDRAGNTEAFF.

This sequence joins TRBV18 and TRBJ2-1; 8 nucleotides align to TRBD2. V shed 6 bases, J shed 6 bases, and the junction held 10 bases outside the gene matches. The CDR3 is 15 amino acids. The germline gives CDR1 KGHSH, CDR2 LQKENI. The CDR3: CASSRPNGRANEQFF. DNA of the CDR3: TGTGCCAGCTCCCGACCCAACGGGAGGGCCAATGAGCAGTTCTTC. Full variable domain (rest looked up from reference TRBV18 and TRBJ2-1): NAGVMQNPRHLVRRRGQEARLRCSPMKGHSHVYWYRQLPEEGLKFMVYLQKENIIDESGMPKERFSAEFPKEGPSILRIQQVVRGDSAAYFCASSRPNGRANEQFFGPGTRLTVL.

The chain couples TRBV3-1 (or the pseudogene TRBV3-2) to TRBJ1-1; no reliable D call. V lost 2 bases and J 0 bases, leaving 7 bases between the germline ends. The CDR3 is 14 residues long. CDR1 LGHDT and CDR2 YNNKEL come from the germline V gene (reference sequence). The CDR3 region has the DNA TGTGCCAGCAGCCAATACTCGATGAACACTGAAGCTTTCTTT. As protein: CASSQYSMNTEAFF.

This chain links TRBV14 with TRBJ2-2; no definite D call. CDR1 is SGHDN, CDR2 FVKESK, per germline. The V end was cut by 1 base, the J end by 6 bases, with 6 bases between. The CDR3 sequence is 13 residues long. The CDR3: CASSQVGAGELFF. CDR3 nucleotide sequence: TGTGCCAGCAGCCAAGTAGGAGCCGGGGAGCTGTTTTTT. Using reference TRBV14 and TRBJ2-2 for the parts outside the CDR3, the full variable domain is EAGVTQFPSHSVIEKGQTVTLRCDPISGHDNLYWYRRVMGKEIKFLLHFVKESKQDESGMPNNRFLAERTGGTYSTLKVQPAELEDSGVYFCASSQVGAGELFFGEGSRLTVL.

This clone is a singleton in its sample. The chain uses TRBV9 and TRBJ1-5; the D gene is possibly TRBD1 (6 bases). V shed 4 bases and J shed 5 bases, with 13 bases lying between them. Germline V CDR1 and CDR2: SGDLS, YYNGEE. This CDR3 region has 14 residues. CDR3 amino acids: CASSPQGDHQPQHF. CDR3 bases: TGTGCCAGCAGCCCACAGGGTGACCATCAGCCCCAGCATTTT.

Only one count was recorded for this clone. The chain links TRBV11-3 to TRBJ2-3, with 7 bases that match TRBD1. The CDR3 totals 16 residues. Per the germline V gene, CDR1 is SGHNT and CDR2 is YENEEA. J was trimmed by 0 bases and V by 1 base; bases with no gene match: 4. The CDR3 DNA follows: TGTGCCAGCAGCTTAGCAGGGGGTATTAGCACAGATACGCAGTATTTT. This codes for CASSLAGGISTDTQYF.

This rearrangement joins TRBV28 to TRBJ1-2; maybe TRBD1 (5 bases). Between the trimmed V and J ends, which lost 5 bases and 1 base, there was a span of 8 bases. Germline V gives CDR1 MDHEN, CDR2 SYDVKM. The CDR3 spans 13 residues. In nucleotides, the CDR3 is TGTGCCAGCAGTCCCCAGGGTAACTATGGCTACACCTTC. Amino acids: CASSPQGNYGYTF.

This clone was observed a few times. The chain uses TRBV28 and TRBJ1-2; D not certain. With 5 bases removed from V and 4 bases from J, the gap between germline ends came to 14 bases. The CDR3 covers 14 residues. Germline loops: CDR1 MDHEN, CDR2 SYDVKM. This chain's CDR3 is CASSRGGPTYGYTF. The CDR3 coding sequence is TGTGCCAGCAGTCGCGGAGGGCCAACCTATGGCTACACCTTC.

The V call is TRBV24-1, the J call TRBJ2-1, with 10 positions matching TRBD2. J gave up 8 bases and V 7 bases, and 10 bases lay outside the gene matches. Germline-derived CDR1 and CDR2 are KGHDR and SFDVKD. The CDR3 loop spans 15 amino acids. The CDR3 loop is CATRAGASGRYEQFF. CDR3 coding DNA: TGTGCCACCAGAGCGGGGGCTAGCGGGAGATATGAGCAGTTCTTC.

The sample holds one count of this clone. This chain connects TRBV2 to TRBJ2-1; 8 bases are shared with TRBD2. Germline V gene data show CDR1 as SNHLY and CDR2 as FYNNEI. The V and J ends lost 6 bases and 4 bases, in that order; junction bases with no gene match: 8. The CDR3 consists of 15 residues. CDR3 in amino acids: CASSPGTSQYNEQFF. The DNA for the CDR3 is TGTGCCAGCAGCCCTGGGACTAGTCAATACAATGAGCAGTTCTTC.

The chain has TRBV2 and TRBJ2-2; 8 bases align to TRBD1. The V gene's germline CDR1 is SNHLY and CDR2 FYNNEI. The CDR3 consists of 18 residues. V was clipped by 7 bases and J by 4 bases; unmatched bases: 17. The CDR3: CASKVRTGRSSSTGELFF. The CDR3 bases are TGTGCCAGCAAAGTTCGGACAGGGAGGAGTAGTAGCACCGGGGAGCTGTTTTTT.

The J gene is TRBJ2-6, the V gene TRBV7-3, with a tentative D call TRBD1 (7 bases). This CDR3 is 17 amino acids long. CDR1 is SGHTA and CDR2 is FQGTGA in the germline V gene. Trimming cost V 5 bases and J 0 bases, with 14 bases left between them. The CDR3 DNA follows: TGTGCCAGCAGCCTCGCGGGACAGATCTCTGGGGCCAACGTCCTGACTTTC. Translation gives CASSLAGQISGANVLTF. Based on the CDR3 plus reference TRBV7-3 and TRBJ2-6, the full variable domain is GAGVSQTPSNKVTEKGKYVELRCDPISGHTALYWYRQSLGQGPEFLIYFQGTGAADDSGLPNDRFFAVRPEGSVSTLKIQRTERGDSAVYLCASSLAGQISGANVLTFGAGSRLTVL.

The chain has TRBV6-6 and TRBJ2-5, with 14 bases identical to TRBD2. CDR1 and CDR2 from the germline V gene are MNHNY and SVGAGI (reference sequence). The CDR3 spans 19 residues. Trimming cost V 5 bases and J 4 bases; bases outside gene matches: 15. CDR3: CASSLLGLAGAVVGETQYF. In nucleotides, the CDR3 is TGTGCCAGCAGTCTCCTGGGACTAGCGGGAGCGGTGGTAGGAGAGACCCAGTACTTC.

The chain combines TRBV10-3 with TRBJ1-1; D call uncertain. The CDR3 runs 13 residues. CDR1 is ENHRY and CDR2 is SYGVKD in the germline V gene. V lost 6 bases to trimming and J lost 2 bases, with 10 bases between them. CDR3 loop: CAISSGSNTEAFF. For the CDR3, the DNA is TGTGCCATCAGCTCGGGGAGCAACACTGAAGCTTTCTTT.

The chain employs TRBV24-1 and TRBJ2-3, with 7 bases aligning to TRBD2. This CDR3 is 13 amino acids long. Germline lookup yields CDR1 KGHDR and CDR2 SFDVKD. V gave up 7 bases and J gave up 1 base; unmatched junction bases: 1. Here the CDR3 reads CATSLAGTDTQYF. The CDR3 nucleotides are TGTGCCACCAGCCTAGCGGGCACAGATACGCAGTATTTT.

This chain's CDR3 is CASSLQTAKNIQYF. Here the CDR3 DNA reads TGTGCCAGCAGCTTACAGACAGCTAAAAACATTCAGTACTTC. The V gene is TRBV7-8, the J gene TRBJ2-4; D perhaps matches TRBD1 (5 bases). Germline lookup yields CDR1 SGHVS and CDR2 FQNEAQ. The length of the CDR3 is 14 residues. Trimming shortened V by 2 bases and J by 4 bases, and 9 bases separated the two germline ends.